The 25 T cell receptor beta chains reported below all come from one sample, sequenced in a study of blood T cell repertoires in COVID-19. Data came from immunoSEQ multiplex PCR; TCRdb stores just in-frame clones and leaves some out. The profile covers roughly 40,000 clones, with approximately 83% appearing a single time and around 24% taken by the ten largest. Input material: peripheral blood. The receptors were sampled from a human donor with acute or convalescent COVID-19. The donor label of this sample is uncertain.

The chain is built from TRBV6-5 and TRBJ1-2, with D possibly TRBD1 on 5 matching bases. Germline CDR1 reads MNHEY; CDR2 reads SVGAGI. V lost 5 bases and J 4 bases, leaving 11 bases between the germline ends. The CDR3 runs to 13 residues. CDR3: CASSRTPSYGYTF. The CDR3 DNA sequence: TGTGCCAGCAGTCGGACACCATCCTATGGCTACACCTTC.

The CDR3 here is CASQPASGSCEQYF. The CDR3 DNA follows: TGTGCCAGCCAACCCGCCAGCGGGAGCTGCGAGCAGTACTTC. The gene calls are TRBV28 and TRBJ2-7; 8 bases agree with TRBD2. J lost 6 bases, V lost 8 bases, and 12 bases had no gene match. Germline assignment: CDR1 MDHEN and CDR2 SYDVKM. The CDR3 runs to 14 residues.

The rearrangement uses TRBV24-1 and TRBJ2-1, with 9 bases fitting TRBD1. Germline CDR1 is KGHDR and CDR2 is SFDVKD. The CDR3 runs to 16 residues. The V and J ends lost 2 bases and 9 bases, in that order; junction bases with no gene match: 10. CDR3 DNA sequence: TGTGCCACCAGTGATTCCGGGAGACAGGGGGGGGTTGAGCAGTTCTTC. Its translation: CATSDSGRQGGVEQFF.

The rearrangement links TRBV20-1 to TRBJ2-7; TRBD1 matches at 8 bases. This CDR3 has 13 residues. V was pared by 3 bases and J by 3 bases, with 4 bases of the junction left unmatched. CDR1 and CDR2 from the germline V gene are DFQATT and SNEGSKA (reference sequence). CDR3 sequence: CSASRTGYYEQYF. DNA of the CDR3: TGCAGTGCTAGTAGGACAGGGTACTACGAGCAGTACTTC.

This clone has just one count. The rearrangement joins TRBV3-1 (or the pseudogene TRBV3-2) to TRBJ2-5, with D tentatively TRBD1 (6 bases). Trimming left V 6 bases short and J 0 bases short, with 17 bases between. The V gene's germline CDR1 is LGHDT and CDR2 YNNKEL (reference sequence). This CDR3 has 16 residues. This CDR3 is CASRHTGRGYQETQYF. CDR3 in DNA: TGTGCCAGCAGACACACAGGAAGGGGGTACCAAGAGACCCAGTACTTC.

The chain has TRBV28 and TRBJ2-7; 7 nucleotides match TRBD2. Looked up from germline, CDR1 is MDHEN and CDR2 is SYDVKM. CDR3 size: 14 residues. Trimming at V came to 3 bases and at J to 0 bases, leaving 2 bases not matched to a gene. CDR3 residues: CASSFGGSSYEQYF. The CDR3 DNA reads TGTGCCAGCAGTTTTGGCGGGAGCTCCTACGAGCAGTACTTC.

The rearrangement uses TRBV5-1 and TRBJ2-7, with TRBD2 identical over 9 bases. The junction had 4 bases not matched to a gene; V was cut back by 0 bases and J by 0 bases. CDR3 size: 16 residues. CDR1 is SGHRS and CDR2 is YFSETQ in the germline V gene. CDR3 coding DNA: TGCGCCAGCAGCTTGGCGGCTAGCGGGGTCTCCTACGAGCAGTACTTC. It yields the protein CASSLAASGVSYEQYF. The complete variable domain, with remaining parts taken from reference TRBV5-1 and TRBJ2-7, reads KAGVTQTPRYLIKTRGQQVTLSCSPISGHRSVSWYQQTPGQGLQFLFEYFSETQRNKGNFPGRFSGRQFSNSRSEMNVSTLELGDSALYLCASSLAASGVSYEQYFGPGTRLTVT.

This rearrangement joins TRBV9 to TRBJ2-1, with 7 bases lining up with TRBD2. Germline loops: CDR1 SGDLS, CDR2 YYNGEE. The CDR3 has 15 amino acids. V lost 0 bases and J lost 6; bases outside the gene matches: 6. The chain's CDR3 is CASSVGASGANEQFF. In DNA, the CDR3 is TGTGCCAGCAGCGTAGGGGCTAGCGGAGCCAATGAGCAGTTCTTC.

The chain uses TRBV3-1 (or the pseudogene TRBV3-2) and TRBJ1-5; TRBD1 is a possible D gene (5 bases). V lost 4 bases, J lost 5 bases, and 9 bases lay in between. This CDR3 is built from 13 residues. Germline V gene lookup returns CDR1 LGHDT and CDR2 YNNKEL (reference sequence). As DNA, the CDR3 is TGTGCCAGCAGCCGGTCCAGGGATCAGCCCCAGCATTTT. Protein product: CASSRSRDQPQHF.

V and J are TRBV5-1 and TRBJ1-6, with TRBD1 matching over 7 bases. Looked up from germline, CDR1 is SGHRS and CDR2 is YFSETQ. J gave up 0 bases and V 2 bases, and 5 bases lay outside the gene matches. This CDR3 contains 17 residues. CDR3 bases: TGCGCCAGCAGCTTCGGACAGGAGAGCTCCTATAATTCACCCCTCCACTTT. Its translation: CASSFGQESSYNSPLHF.

The V and J genes are TRBV27 and TRBJ2-7, with D perhaps matching TRBD2 (5 bases). The CDR3 is 13 residues long. Germline assignment: CDR1 MNHEY and CDR2 SMNVEV (reference sequence). V lost 5 bases and J lost 5, with 13 bases in between. The CDR3 loop is CASSAREGDEQYF. DNA for the CDR3: TGTGCCAGCAGTGCGAGGGAAGGCGACGAGCAGTACTTC.

The rearrangement uses TRBV6-2 or TRBV6-3 and TRBJ2-1, with D perhaps matching TRBD1 (5 bases). The CDR3 is 16 amino acids. Between the trimmed V and J ends, which lost 5 bases and 7 bases, there was a span of 21 bases. CDR1 MNHEY and CDR2 SVGEGT come from the germline V gene. For the CDR3, the DNA is TGTGCCAGCAGTAAGACAGCGAACCCTCCTCGAAATGAGCAGTTCTTC. This codes for CASSKTANPPRNEQFF.

CDR3 protein: CASSDLVGYYGYTF. The CDR3 DNA reads as TGTGCCAGCAGTGACCTGGTTGGCTACTATGGCTACACCTTC. The chain has TRBV6-1 and TRBJ1-2; D not certain. The germline V gene encodes CDR1 MNHNS and CDR2 SASEGT. The CDR3 contains 14 residues. V lost 3 bases, J lost 3 bases, and 11 bases lay in between.

The gene calls are TRBV5-4 and TRBJ2-7; the D is unclear. CDR1 is SGHNT, CDR2 YYREEE, per germline (reference sequence). This CDR3 is 11 amino acids long. The V end lost 1 base, the J end lost 5 bases, and 4 bases lay between the germline ends. CDR3 sequence (DNA): TGTGCCAGCAGCTTGTCTAACGAGCAGTACTTC. Residues: CASSLSNEQYF. The full variable domain, its missing parts supplied by reference TRBV5-4 and TRBJ2-7, is ETGVTQSPTHLIKTRGQQVTLRCSSQSGHNTVSWYQQALGQGPQFIFQYYREEENGRGNFPPRFSGLQFPNYSSELNVNALELDDSALYLCASSLSNEQYFGPGTRLTVT.

V and J are TRBV27 and TRBJ1-5; TRBD1 aligns across 10 bases. Germline CDR1 reads MNHEY; CDR2 reads SMNVEV (reference sequence). The CDR3 has 14 residues. J gave up 6 bases and V 3 bases, and 2 bases lay outside the gene matches. The CDR3 sequence: CASSFGTGAQPQHF. The CDR3 DNA sequence: TGTGCCAGCAGTTTCGGGACAGGGGCTCAGCCCCAGCATTTT.

V usage is TRBV6-4 and J usage is TRBJ1-5, with unresolved D. CDR3 size: 14 residues. Deletions cut 9 bases from V and 2 bases from J, with 14 bases between. The germline V gene has CDR1 MRHNA and CDR2 SNTAGT. CDR3 protein: CARRGSRGNQPQHF. CDR3 coding DNA: TGTGCCAGGCGCGGGTCGCGCGGCAATCAGCCCCAGCATTTT.

The chain combines TRBV21-1 with TRBJ1-5. TRBV21-1 is a known pseudogene. There are 11 residues in the CDR3. The CDR3 region is CASANEEPQHF. The CDR3 DNA sequence: TGTGCCAGCGCAAACGAGGAGCCCCAGCATTTT.

The chain carries TRBV18 and TRBJ2-2; 11 bases align to TRBD2. Looked up from germline, CDR1 is KGHSH and CDR2 is LQKENI. The CDR3 is 15 residues long. Trimming removed 3 bases from V and 3 bases from J; junction bases left unmatched: 0. The CDR3 protein is CASSPGLADTGELFF. The CDR3 DNA reads as TGTGCCAGCTCACCGGGACTAGCGGACACCGGGGAGCTGTTTTTT.

This clone was seen a handful of times. The chain uses TRBV2 and TRBJ1-5, with TRBD1 as a possible D gene (6 bases). CDR1 SNHLY and CDR2 FYNNEI come from the germline V gene. V lost 6 bases and J 2 bases, leaving 14 bases between the germline ends. This CDR3 comprises 15 residues. The DNA of the CDR3 is TGTGCCAGCAGGCGGACAGCCGGGGGCAATCAGCCCCAGCATTTT. Translating gives CASRRTAGGNQPQHF.

The rearrangement joins TRBV7-9 to TRBJ2-2; a weak D match, TRBD1 (6 bases). V lost 10 bases to trimming and J lost 1 base, with 25 bases between them. The CDR3 spans 18 residues. The V gene's germline CDR1 is SEHNR and CDR2 FQNEAQ (reference sequence). Here the CDR3 reads CAIPRSGYRDLNTGELFF. In nucleotides, the CDR3 is TGTGCCATCCCGCGGTCGGGGTACAGGGATCTGAACACCGGGGAGCTGTTTTTT.

The chain couples TRBV24-1 to TRBJ2-2; D is possibly TRBD1 (6 bases). The CDR3 length is 15 residues. Germline V gene data show CDR1 as KGHDR and CDR2 as SFDVKD. V lost 6 bases, J lost 6 bases, and 16 bases lay in between. The CDR3 loop is CATSSTGIGPGELFF. CDR3 bases: TGTGCCACCAGTTCTACAGGGATTGGGCCCGGGGAGCTGTTTTTT.

The rearrangement uses TRBV28 and TRBJ2-5, with 13 bases identical to TRBD2. V dropped 1 base and J dropped 0; count of bases not matched to a gene: 8. CDR1 is MDHEN and CDR2 is SYDVKM in the germline V gene. The CDR3 length is 19 residues. This CDR3 reads CASSLFPGLAGENQETQYF. The DNA of the CDR3 is TGTGCCAGCAGTTTATTTCCCGGACTAGCGGGAGAGAACCAAGAGACCCAGTACTTC.

The chain recombines TRBV19 with TRBJ2-1; TRBD1 agrees at 7 bases. With 9 bases clipped from V and 5 bases from J, the junction kept 13 bases outside the gene matches. The CDR3 extends over 15 amino acids. Germline loops: CDR1 LNHDA, CDR2 SQIVND (reference sequence). This chain's CDR3 is CARGADRDMNNEQFF. The CDR3 bases are TGTGCCAGGGGGGCTGACAGGGACATGAACAATGAGCAGTTCTTC.

This clone was recorded once. The chain is built from TRBV29-1 and TRBJ2-1, with 9 bases identical to TRBD2. Germline V gene data show CDR1 as SQVTM and CDR2 as ANQGSEA. The V and J ends lost 7 bases and 0 bases, in that order; junction bases with no gene match: 7. The CDR3 loop spans 15 amino acids. The CDR3 sequence: CSGVSLAGSYNEQFF. In DNA form, the CDR3 reads TGCAGCGGGGTTTCACTAGCGGGCTCCTACAATGAGCAGTTCTTC.

This clone was observed a handful of times. The chain recombines TRBV5-1 with TRBJ2-1; 7 nucleotides align to TRBD1. CDR3 length: 20 residues. Per germline, CDR1 SGHRS and CDR2 YFSETQ. Losses at the gene ends were 4 bases for V and 0 bases for J; bases not matched to a gene: 19. CDR3 coding DNA: TGCGCCAGCAGCCCATCTTCCAGGGGGATCCGATCGAGCTCCTACAATGAGCAGTTCTTC. Its translation: CASSPSSRGIRSSSYNEQFF.